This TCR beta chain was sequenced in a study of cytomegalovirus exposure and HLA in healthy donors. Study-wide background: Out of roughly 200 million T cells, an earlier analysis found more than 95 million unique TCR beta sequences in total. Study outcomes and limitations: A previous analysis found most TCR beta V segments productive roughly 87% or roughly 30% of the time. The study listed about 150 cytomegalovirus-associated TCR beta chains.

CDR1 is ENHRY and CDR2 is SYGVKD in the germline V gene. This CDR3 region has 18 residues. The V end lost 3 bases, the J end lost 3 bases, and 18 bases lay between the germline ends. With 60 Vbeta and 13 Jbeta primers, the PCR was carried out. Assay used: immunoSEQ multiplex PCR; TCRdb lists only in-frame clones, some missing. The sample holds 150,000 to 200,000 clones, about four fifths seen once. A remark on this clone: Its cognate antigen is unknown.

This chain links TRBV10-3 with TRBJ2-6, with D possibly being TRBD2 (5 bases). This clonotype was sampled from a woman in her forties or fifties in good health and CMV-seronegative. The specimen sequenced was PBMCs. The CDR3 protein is CAISDYRPPRVGANVLTF. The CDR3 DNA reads TGTGCCATCAGTGACTACCGACCGCCGAGGGTTGGGGCCAACGTCCTGACTTTC.